This TCR beta chain was sequenced for a study of OX40 agonist ivuxolimab in advanced cancers. Study-level background: Allowance was made for prior anti-PD-1, anti-PD-L1 or anti-CTLA-4 therapy, and roughly 39% had some. Three patients showed partial responses: one hepatocellular carcinoma and two cutaneous melanoma cases. Study-level points and caveats: At 0.1 to 3.0 mg/kg, CD4+ and CD8+ blood T cells expanded clonally by week 6.

CDR3 length: 14 amino acids. CDR1 and CDR2 (germline): MNHEY, SMNVEV (reference sequence). Clones were sequenced by immunoSEQ multiplex PCR, and TCRdb holds only the in-frame ones, with some missing. Seen here are roughly 40,000 clones, almost 85% observed once, and the top ten hold about 2%. This clone was recorded only once. Its antigen is unidentified. A read error may produce the germline difference seen at one junction end. The V call is TRBV27, the J call TRBJ2-3; the match to TRBD1 covers 8 bases. The origin of this receptor is an adult with an advanced solid tumor such as melanoma, head and neck, liver or kidney cancer. The sample here was CD4+ or CD8+ T cells sorted from blood, taken in a trial of the OX40 agonist ivuxolimab. The DNA of the CDR3 is TGTGCCAGCAGTGGGGACAGGTCCACCTCCCCCCTGGTTTTT. Translated: CASSGDRSTSPLVF.